This T cell receptor (beta chain) was found in a study of blood T cell repertoires in COVID-19. Participants came from some 23 US areas, aged about 18 to 100 years. As processed by the authors: Amplified reference gene primers provided the basis for estimating nucleated cell counts. Method: immunoSEQ multiplex PCR; TCRdb's copy keeps in-frame clones and lacks some. V and J calls and clone size are given by that table; D and trimming were obtained from the DNA. The profile shows over 150,000 clones, around 84% of them singletons. CDR3 length equals 17 residues. The J segment lost 4 bases and the V segment lost 7 bases, leaving 16 bases of the junction unmatched. CDR1 SNHLY and CDR2 FYNNEI come from the germline V gene.

J is TRBJ2-5 and V is TRBV2; the match to TRBD1 covers 9 bases. This receptor was identified in a man between 45 and 60 years old who had recovered from COVID-19. Material: PBMCs or T cells enriched from blood (not recorded which). The CDR3 region has the DNA TGTGCCAGCACCGAAGATTGGACAGGGGTTCCTTCAGAGACCCAGTACTTC. Its protein product is CASTEDWTGVPSETQYF.